What follows are 21 T cell receptor beta chains derived from one specimen sequenced in a study of cytomegalovirus exposure and HLA in healthy donors. This PCR relied on a set of 60 Vbeta primers and 13 Jbeta primers. TCRdb's copy holds only in-frame clones and misses some; the assay was immunoSEQ multiplex PCR. The repertoire holds some 100,000 clones, with under 80% as singletons. The specimen was PBMCs. The receptors here all came from a woman in her 50s in good health and CMV-seropositive.

V usage is TRBV2 and J usage is TRBJ2-7; tentatively, D is TRBD1 (6 bases). The CDR3 runs 14 residues. Germline values: CDR1 SNHLY, CDR2 FYNNEI. Deletions cut 6 bases from V and 0 bases from J, with 12 bases between. CDR3 in amino acids: CASSRTVSSYEQYF. The CDR3 coding sequence is TGTGCCAGCAGCCGGACAGTAAGCTCCTACGAGCAGTACTTC.

The rearrangement joins TRBV18 to TRBJ2-1; TRBD1 matches 8 bases. Trimming took 6 bases from V and 3 from J; bases not matched to a gene: 10. Germline CDR1 KGHSH, CDR2 LQKENI. This CDR3 contains 16 residues. CDR3 bases: TGTGCCAGCTCGGATGGACAGGGAAGTTACTACAATGAGCAGTTCTTC. Translation: CASSDGQGSYYNEQFF.

The V gene is TRBV2, the J gene TRBJ2-6; D perhaps matches TRBD2 (6 bases). The germline V gene encodes CDR1 SNHLY and CDR2 FYNNEI. Trimming left V 10 bases short and J 3 bases short, with 16 bases between. This CDR3 comprises 15 residues. The CDR3 loop reads CANQEGGNGANVLTF. As DNA, the CDR3 is TGTGCCAACCAGGAAGGAGGGAATGGGGCCAACGTCCTGACTTTC.

This clone was seen once. The CDR3 DNA is TGTGCCAGTAGCCTGGGGGGGCTTTTTCCCTACGAGCAGTACTTC. Amino acid sequence: CASSLGGLFPYEQYF. The chain uses TRBV19 and TRBJ2-7; maybe TRBD2 (7 bases). Trimming removed 6 bases at V and 2 bases at J, with 17 bases between. CDR1 and CDR2 from the germline V gene are LNHDA and SQIVND (reference sequence). This CDR3 comprises 15 residues.

The chain recombines TRBV19 with TRBJ1-2; 7 bases line up with TRBD1. CDR3 size: 14 residues. In germline, CDR1 is LNHDA, CDR2 SQIVND (reference sequence). V shed 4 bases, J shed 2 bases, and the junction held 4 bases outside the gene matches. CDR3 sequence (DNA): TGTGCCAGTAGTAGGGGACAGCCGAACTATGGCTACACCTTC. This encodes CASSRGQPNYGYTF. Supplemented by reference TRBV19 and TRBJ1-2, the full variable domain reads DGGITQSPKYLFRKEGQNVTLSCEQNLNHDAMYWYRQDPGQGLRLIYYSQIVNDFQKGDIAEGYSVSREKKESFPLTVTSAQKNPTAFYLCASSRGQPNYGYTFGSGTRLTVV.

The chain is built from TRBV2 and TRBJ2-7; no firm D call. V was clipped by 3 bases and J by 5 bases, with 14 bases between them. Germline loops: CDR1 SNHLY, CDR2 FYNNEI. The CDR3 sequence is 14 residues long. The CDR3 here is CASSDAASVDEQYF. CDR3 DNA sequence: TGTGCCAGCAGTGATGCGGCCTCCGTGGACGAGCAGTACTTC. Full variable domain (remainder filled in from reference TRBV2 and TRBJ2-7): EPEVTQTPSHQVTQMGQEVILRCVPISNHLYFYWYRQILGQKVEFLVSFYNNEISEKSEIFDDQFSVERPDGSNFTLKIRSTKLEDSAMYFCASSDAASVDEQYFGPGTRLTVT.

The V and J genes are TRBV7-2 and TRBJ2-7, with unresolved D. V shed 3 bases and J shed 4 bases, with 7 bases lying between them. This CDR3 is built from 12 residues. Germline-derived CDR1 and CDR2 are SGHTA and FQGNSA. In nucleotides, the CDR3 is TGTGCCAGCAGCTTCGAAGCTTACGAGCAGTACTTC. This codes for CASSFEAYEQYF. The full variable domain, rest sourced from reference TRBV7-2 and TRBJ2-7, is GAGVSQSPSNKVTEKGKDVELRCDPISGHTALYWYRQSLGQGLEFLIYFQGNSAPDKSGLPSDRFSAERTGGSVSTLTIQRTQQEDSAVYLCASSFEAYEQYFGPGTRLTVT.

The V gene is TRBV5-1, the J gene TRBJ2-7; D is unresolved. Trimming left V 0 bases short and J 4 bases short, with 11 bases between. This CDR3 comprises 14 residues. The germline V gene encodes CDR1 SGHRS and CDR2 YFSETQ. The CDR3 spells CASSLGLDWYEQYF. CDR3 nucleotides: TGCGCCAGCAGCTTGGGACTCGATTGGTACGAGCAGTACTTC.

On this clone: The junction shows a germline mismatch at one end, possibly a read error. The chain combines TRBV7-8 with TRBJ2-7, with 8 bases fitting TRBD2. The CDR3 totals 13 residues. The germline gives CDR1 SGHVS, CDR2 FQNEAQ. CDR3: CASNLLAAYEQYF. Written as DNA, the CDR3 is TGTGCCAGCAACTTACTAGCGGCCTACGAGCAGTACTTC.

The chain links TRBV19 to TRBJ2-7; D is perhaps TRBD1 (5 bases). Per germline, CDR1 LNHDA and CDR2 SQIVND (reference sequence). The germline V and J ends were trimmed by 0 bases and 2 bases, with 8 bases remaining between them. The CDR3 has 14 residues. CDR3 DNA: TGTGCCAGTAGTATAGAAACAGGCCCCTACGAGCAGTACTTC. Encoded protein: CASSIETGPYEQYF.

The rearrangement links TRBV4-2 to TRBJ2-4, with D tentatively TRBD1 (5 bases). Germline assignment: CDR1 LGHNA and CDR2 YNFKEQ. V lost 1 base to trimming and J lost 0 bases, with 13 bases between them. The length of the CDR3 is 17 residues. DNA for the CDR3: TGTGCCAGCAGCCAAGGGGGCTTGGGGCTAGCCAAAAACATTCAGTACTTC. Amino acid sequence: CASSQGGLGLAKNIQYF.

The chain has TRBV7-3 and TRBJ2-7, with D unclear. The CDR3 is made up of 15 amino acids. The germline V gene has CDR1 SGHTA and CDR2 FQGTGA. V was shortened by 5 bases and J by 1 base, with 15 bases between the two germline ends. The CDR3 sequence: CASSQSHSPSYEQYF. CDR3 nucleotide sequence: TGTGCCAGCAGCCAGTCCCACAGCCCTTCCTACGAGCAGTACTTC.

The rearrangement joins TRBV11-2 to TRBJ2-2, with D possibly being TRBD1 (8 bases). The CDR3 is made up of 15 amino acids. Germline V lookup: CDR1 SGHAT, CDR2 FQNNGV. Trimming took off 6 bases at V and 4 bases at J, with 15 bases between the two ends. CDR3 in amino acids: CASSSYRGGTGELFF. The CDR3 nucleotides are TGTGCCAGCAGTTCATACAGGGGGGGCACCGGGGAGCTGTTTTTT.

The V call is TRBV5-1, the J call TRBJ2-1, with D unclear. Deletions cut 0 bases from V and 5 bases from J, with 9 bases between. Germline V CDR1 and CDR2: SGHRS, YFSETQ. The CDR3 covers 14 residues. The chain's CDR3 is CASSLDSQHNEQFF. Written as DNA, the CDR3 is TGCGCCAGCAGCTTGGACAGTCAACACAATGAGCAGTTCTTC.

This chain uses TRBV9 with TRBJ1-1; weak D call: TRBD1 (6 bases). Germline V gives CDR1 SGDLS, CDR2 YYNGEE. Trimming took off 6 bases at V and 4 bases at J, with 19 bases between the two ends. The CDR3 has 15 residues. DNA of the CDR3: TGTGCCAGCAAAAACCTAGGGGGGGAGAGCACTGAAGCTTTCTTT. Translating it yields CASKNLGGESTEAFF. The full variable domain, with the rest looked up from reference TRBV9 and TRBJ1-1, is DSGVTQTPKHLITATGQRVTLRCSPRSGDLSVYWYQQSLDQGLQFLIQYYNGEERAKGNILERFSAQQFPDLHSELNLSSLELGDSALYFCASKNLGGESTEAFFGQGTRLTVV.

This sequence joins TRBV6-5 and TRBJ2-7; TRBD2 might be the D (9 bases). Germline CDR1 and CDR2: MNHEY and SVGAGI. With 8 bases removed from V and 3 bases from J, the gap between germline ends came to 17 bases. This CDR3 spans 14 amino acids. The CDR3 protein is CASQGASGNYEQYF. CDR3 nucleotide sequence: TGTGCCAGCCAGGGGGCTAGCGGGAACTACGAGCAGTACTTC.

The chain carries TRBV13 and TRBJ2-2; D is ambiguous. Trimming left V 2 bases short and J 4 bases short, with 14 bases between. CDR3 length equals 16 residues. Germline V CDR1 and CDR2: PRHDT, FYEKMQ (reference sequence). The CDR3 bases are TGTGCCAGCAGCTTAAACGTCCCGTCGAGCACCGGGGAGCTGTTTTTT. Protein product: CASSLNVPSSTGELFF.

CDR3 nucleotide sequence: TGTGCCAGCAGTTACGGGGGGGCAGGTAACAATGAGCAGTTCTTC. Protein sequence: CASSYGGAGNNEQFF. V gene TRBV6-6 combines with J gene TRBJ2-1, with D perhaps TRBD2 (7 bases). The CDR3 has 15 residues. V gave up 2 bases and J gave up 5 bases, with 13 bases separating them. Per the germline V gene, CDR1 is MNHNY and CDR2 is SVGAGI (reference sequence).

The rearrangement links TRBV19 to TRBJ1-4; no firm D call. The CDR3 runs 14 residues. From germline, CDR1 is LNHDA and CDR2 SQIVND (reference sequence). V lost 3 bases to trimming and J lost 6 bases, with 11 bases between them. The CDR3 region has the DNA TGTGCCAGTAGTATTCAAGCGGGAGATGAAAAACTGTTTTTT. This translates into CASSIQAGDEKLFF. Combining the CDR3 with reference TRBV19 and TRBJ1-4 gives the whole variable domain DGGITQSPKYLFRKEGQNVTLSCEQNLNHDAMYWYRQDPGQGLRLIYYSQIVNDFQKGDIAEGYSVSREKKESFPLTVTSAQKNPTAFYLCASSIQAGDEKLFFGSGTQLSVL.

The chain carries TRBV6-5 and TRBJ2-1, with D perhaps matching TRBD1 (5 bases). From germline, CDR1 is MNHEY and CDR2 SVGAGI. The germline V and J ends were trimmed by 6 bases and 9 bases, with 6 bases remaining between them. The CDR3 runs to 10 residues. This CDR3 reads CASRRGEQFF. The CDR3 coding sequence is TGTGCCAGCAGAAGGGGTGAGCAGTTCTTC.

The V gene is TRBV5-6, the J gene TRBJ2-5; 10 nucleotides align to TRBD2. This CDR3 comprises 15 residues. The germline V gene encodes CDR1 SGHDT and CDR2 YYEEEE. V shed 3 bases, J shed 4 bases, and the junction held 6 bases outside the gene matches. CDR3 sequence reads: CASSSLAGVRETQYF. The CDR3, as DNA: TGTGCCAGCAGCTCCCTAGCGGGAGTGAGAGAGACCCAGTACTTC.